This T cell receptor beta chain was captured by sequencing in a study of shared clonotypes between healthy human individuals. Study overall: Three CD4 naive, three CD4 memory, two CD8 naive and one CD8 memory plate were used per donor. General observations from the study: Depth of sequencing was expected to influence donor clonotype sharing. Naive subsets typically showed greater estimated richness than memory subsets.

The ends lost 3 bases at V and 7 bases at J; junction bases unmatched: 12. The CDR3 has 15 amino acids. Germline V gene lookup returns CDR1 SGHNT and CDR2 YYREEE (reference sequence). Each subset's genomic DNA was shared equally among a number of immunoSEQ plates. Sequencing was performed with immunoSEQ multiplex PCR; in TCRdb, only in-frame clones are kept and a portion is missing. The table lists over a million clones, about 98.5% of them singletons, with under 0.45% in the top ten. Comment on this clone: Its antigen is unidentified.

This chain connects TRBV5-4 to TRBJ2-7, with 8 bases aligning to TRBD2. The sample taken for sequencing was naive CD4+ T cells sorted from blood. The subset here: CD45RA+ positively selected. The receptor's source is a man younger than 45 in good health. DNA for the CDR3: TGTGCCAGCAGCTCCGGGACTAGGGAGCCGGGTGAGCAGTACTTC. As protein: CASSSGTREPGEQYF. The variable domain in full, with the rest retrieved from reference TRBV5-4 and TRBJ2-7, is ETGVTQSPTHLIKTRGQQVTLRCSSQSGHNTVSWYQQALGQGPQFIFQYYREEENGRGNFPPRFSGLQFPNYSSELNVNALELDDSALYLCASSSGTREPGEQYFGPGTRLTVT.